A selection of T cell receptor beta chains follows, all from one sample in a study of early T cells in non-severe SARS-CoV-2 infection. TCRdb redid the calling of the 5' RACE reads with MiXCR, one entry per CDR3 protein. This table has under 90,000 distinct CDR3 sequences, 12% to 15% appearing once. The sequencing sample was made of whole blood. These receptors originate from an adult who was a healthcare worker with PCR-confirmed SARS-CoV-2 infection or an uninfected control (not recorded which). Both conserved end residues are part of each CDR3. A D gene is named only where the DNA matches it firmly. Some rows have no size entry. The others give once, few or many, or a class for an expanded clone.

J	size	D	V	length	CDR3	DNA
TRBJ1-4	many	TRBD1	TRBV11-2	15	CASSLTGATNEKLFF	TGTGCCAGCAGCCTTACAGGGGCAACTAATGAAAAACTGTTTTTT
TRBJ2-7	-	-	TRBV5-8	14	CASSPGFKTYEQYF	TGTGCCAGCAGCCCAGGGTTCAAGACCTACGAGCAGTACTTC
TRBJ2-7	few	-	TRBV7-9	14	CASSLAKDGAEQYF	TGTGCCAGCAGCTTAGCGAAGGACGGGGCCGAGCAGTACTTC
TRBJ2-2	-	-	TRBV7-9	18	CASSLPPGGNPNTGELFF	TGTGCCAGCAGCTTACCCCCAGGGGGGAACCCGAACACCGGGGAGCTGTTTTTT
TRBJ2-1	-	-	TRBV11-2	16	CASSSRGRSSYNEQFF	TGCGCCAGCAGCTCCCGCGGGCGGAGCTCCTACAATGAGCAGTTCTTC
TRBJ2-7	few	-	TRBV10-3	15	CAISGDSSPSYEQYF	TGTGCCATCAGTGGGGACTCCTCACCCTCCTACGAGCAGTACTTC
TRBJ1-1	few	-	TRBV15	15	CATSRERVFGTEAFF	TGTGCCACCAGCAGAGAACGTGTTTTTGGCACTGAAGCTTTCTTT
TRBJ2-7	few	TRBD2	TRBV20-1	15	CSAEGTSGRSYEQYF	TGCAGTGCAGAGGGGACTAGCGGAAGATCCTACGAGCAGTACTTC
TRBJ2-2	many	-	TRBV19	10	CASSEGRMFF	TGTGCCAGTAGCGAGGGGAGGATGTTTTTT
TRBJ2-7	many	-	TRBV10-3	13	CAIAGTNSYEQYF	TGTGCCATTGCCGGGACAAATTCCTACGAGCAGTACTTC
TRBJ1-3	-	-	TRBV6-5	13	CASGEGFGNTIYF	TGTGCCAGCGGAGAGGGGTTCGGAAACACCATATATTTT
TRBJ2-5	few	TRBD2	TRBV10-3	14	CAISESAGTETQYF	TGTGCCATCAGTGAGTCAGCGGGGACAGAGACCCAGTACTTC
TRBJ1-1	many	-	TRBV12-3/TRBV12-4	19	CASSPLGGGGWSTNTEAFF	TGTGCCAGCAGCCCGCTTGGGGGAGGGGGTTGGAGTACGAACACTGAAGCTTTCTTT
TRBJ1-1	-	-	TRBV7-3	16	CASSLEGRSLNTEAFF	TGTGCCAGCAGCTTAGAAGGGAGAAGTTTGAACACTGAAGCTTTCTTT
TRBJ2-3	-	TRBD2	TRBV7-8	15	CASSLLAGDTDTQYF	TGTGCCAGCAGCTTACTAGCGGGGGACACAGATACGCAGTATTTT
TRBJ2-1	-	TRBD2	TRBV28	19	CASRLWTSGGADSYNEQFF	TGTGCCAGCCGTCTTTGGACTAGCGGGGGGGCAGACTCCTACAATGAGCAGTTCTTC
TRBJ1-6	-	-	TRBV20-1	13	CSARDEEVSPLHF	TGCAGTGCTAGAGATGAAGAAGTCTCACCCCTCCACTTT
TRBJ2-3	-	TRBD2	TRBV18	15	CASSLGLAATDTQYF	TGTGCCAGCTCCTTAGGACTAGCGGCCACAGATACGCAGTATTTT
TRBJ2-2	-	-	TRBV7-6	17	CASSLLGGPANTGELFF	TGTGCCAGCAGCTTACTCGGGGGGCCCGCAAACACCGGGGAGCTGTTTTTT
TRBJ2-3	-	TRBD1	TRBV12-5	14	CASGAGQGYDTQYF	TGTGCTAGTGGTGCCGGACAGGGTTACGATACGCAGTATTTT
TRBJ2-3	-	TRBD2	TRBV23-1	15	CASSPWTSGTDTQYF	TGCGCCAGCAGTCCCTGGACTAGCGGAACAGATACGCAGTATTTT
TRBJ1-2	-	-	TRBV20-1	12	CSGKSGDYGYTF	TGCAGTGGAAAGTCAGGGGACTATGGCTACACCTTC
TRBJ1-6	few	-	TRBV7-9	15	CASSPAGYLGSPLHF	TGTGCCAGCAGCCCAGCGGGATATCTGGGTTCACCCCTCCACTTT
TRBJ1-4	-	-	TRBV6-6	15	CASSYERSTNEKLFF	TGTGCCAGCAGTTACGAGCGGTCAACTAATGAAAAACTGTTTTTT
TRBJ2-2	-	-	TRBV7-6	16	CASSFNTLGNTGELFF	TGTGCCAGCAGCTTTAACACCCTGGGGAACACCGGGGAGCTGTTTTTT